Listed below are T cell receptor beta chains from one sample, sequenced in a study of blood T cell repertoires in COVID-19. The protocol was immunoSEQ multiplex PCR, while the TCRdb copy is restricted to in-frame clones and leaves out a portion. The data hold some 100,000 clones, with around 81% observed a single time. Sequencing used peripheral blood. The receptors come from a woman in her seventies with active or convalescent COVID-19. CDR3s include the opening cysteine and the closing phenylalanine or tryptophan. Each record gives: D gene, J gene, clone size, V gene, CDR3 protein, CDR3 DNA. D genes are given only for firm matches. The size entry is marked missing in some rows and otherwise reads once, few, many or a size class.

D gene: NA; J gene: TRBJ2-7; clone size: NA; V gene: TRBV14; CDR3 protein: CASSQEVRGYEQYF; CDR3 DNA: TGTGCCAGCAGCCAAGAGGTCAGGGGTTACGAGCAGTACTTC
D gene: NA; J gene: TRBJ1-1; clone size: once; V gene: TRBV7-2; CDR3 protein: CASSFRRGTEAFF; CDR3 DNA: TGTGCCAGCAGCTTCAGGAGGGGAACTGAAGCTTTCTTT
D gene: NA; J gene: TRBJ2-6; clone size: few; V gene: TRBV2; CDR3 protein: CASSDGGVSSGANVLTF; CDR3 DNA: TGTGCCAGCAGTGACGGCGGGGTAAGCTCTGGGGCCAACGTCCTGACTTTC
D gene: NA; J gene: TRBJ2-3; clone size: NA; V gene: TRBV5-1; CDR3 protein: CASSLAQASTDTQYF; CDR3 DNA: TGCGCCAGCAGCTTGGCACAGGCCAGCACAGATACGCAGTATTTT
D gene: TRBD1; J gene: TRBJ2-1; clone size: NA; V gene: TRBV7-2; CDR3 protein: CASSSDRGSYNEQFF; CDR3 DNA: TGTGCCAGCAGCTCGGACAGGGGCTCCTACAATGAGCAGTTCTTC
D gene: NA; J gene: TRBJ1-2; clone size: NA; V gene: TRBV28; CDR3 protein: CASSPRGGSYGYTF; CDR3 DNA: TGTGCCAGCAGTCCCCGAGGAGGGTCCTATGGCTACACCTTC
D gene: TRBD2; J gene: TRBJ2-2; clone size: NA; V gene: TRBV3-1/TRBV3-2; CDR3 protein: CASSLPGLGSGELFF; CDR3 DNA: TGTGCCAGCAGCCTTCCGGGACTAGGGTCCGGGGAGCTGTTTTTT
D gene: TRBD1; J gene: TRBJ2-7; clone size: once; V gene: TRBV28; CDR3 protein: CASKHRQGVYEQYF; CDR3 DNA: TGTGCCAGCAAGCATAGACAGGGGGTATACGAGCAGTACTTC
D gene: NA; J gene: TRBJ2-2; clone size: NA; V gene: TRBV4-1; CDR3 protein: CASSGAGFMLVATGELFF; CDR3 DNA: TGCGCCAGCAGCGGAGCTGGGTTTATGCTAGTAGCGACCGGGGAGCTGTTTTTT
D gene: TRBD1; J gene: TRBJ1-5; clone size: NA; V gene: TRBV19; CDR3 protein: CASSMKIPGQGTNQPQHF; CDR3 DNA: TGTGCCAGTAGTATGAAAATTCCGGGACAGGGTACCAATCAGCCCCAGCATTTT
D gene: TRBD1; J gene: TRBJ2-7; clone size: NA; V gene: TRBV5-1; CDR3 protein: CASSLETGGPYEQYF; CDR3 DNA: TGCGCCAGCAGCTTGGAGACAGGGGGCCCCTACGAGCAGTACTTC
D gene: NA; J gene: TRBJ1-6; clone size: NA; V gene: TRBV19; CDR3 protein: CASNREVGLDSPLHF; CDR3 DNA: TGTGCCAGTAACCGGGAGGTGGGGTTAGATTCACCCCTCCACTTT
D gene: NA; J gene: TRBJ2-7; clone size: NA; V gene: TRBV3-1/TRBV3-2; CDR3 protein: CASSQDENGGGRYEQYF; CDR3 DNA: TGTGCCAGCAGCCAAGATGAGAATGGCGGGGGCAGGTACGAGCAGTACTTC
D gene: NA; J gene: TRBJ2-5; clone size: NA; V gene: TRBV18; CDR3 protein: CASSLRMVAVQETQYF; CDR3 DNA: TGTGCCAGCTCACTTAGGATGGTAGCGGTACAAGAGACCCAGTACTTC
D gene: NA; J gene: TRBJ1-5; clone size: NA; V gene: TRBV3-1/TRBV3-2; CDR3 protein: CASSQDSRSPQHF; CDR3 DNA: TGTGCCAGCAGCCAAGATAGCCGGTCGCCCCAGCATTTT
D gene: NA; J gene: TRBJ1-2; clone size: few; V gene: TRBV12-3/TRBV12-4; CDR3 protein: CASSRGRVGYTF; CDR3 DNA: TGTGCCAGCAGCCGAGGCAGGGTTGGCTACACCTTC
D gene: TRBD2; J gene: TRBJ2-5; clone size: NA; V gene: TRBV19; CDR3 protein: CASSAGGLGQETQYF; CDR3 DNA: TGTGCCAGTAGCGCGGGGGGGCTGGGGCAAGAGACCCAGTACTTC
D gene: NA; J gene: TRBJ1-4; clone size: NA; V gene: TRBV23-1; CDR3 protein: CASRLRGPGDEKLFF; CDR3 DNA: TGCGCCAGCAGGCTCAGAGGGCCCGGGGATGAAAAACTGTTTTTT
D gene: NA; J gene: TRBJ2-3; clone size: NA; V gene: TRBV2; CDR3 protein: CASIATSTDTQYF; CDR3 DNA: TGTGCCAGCATTGCGACTAGCACAGATACGCAGTATTTT
D gene: NA; J gene: TRBJ1-2; clone size: NA; V gene: TRBV27; CDR3 protein: CASSFRAESLFGYTF; CDR3 DNA: TGTGCCAGCAGTTTCCGCGCGGAGTCCCTCTTTGGCTACACCTTC
D gene: NA; J gene: TRBJ1-5; clone size: NA; V gene: TRBV19; CDR3 protein: CASNLGPLNPQHF; CDR3 DNA: TGTGCCAGTAATTTGGGGCCTTTGAATCCCCAGCATTTT
D gene: TRBD1; J gene: TRBJ2-1; clone size: NA; V gene: TRBV7-9; CDR3 protein: CARQGSPSNEQFF; CDR3 DNA: TGTGCCAGACAGGGGTCCCCTTCCAATGAGCAGTTCTTC
D gene: NA; J gene: TRBJ2-1; clone size: NA; V gene: TRBV18; CDR3 protein: CASSPGILRDEQFF; CDR3 DNA: TGTGCCAGCTCACCCGGGATTTTAAGGGATGAGCAGTTCTTC
D gene: NA; J gene: TRBJ2-1; clone size: NA; V gene: TRBV7-2; CDR3 protein: CASSLDGRGQLDEQFF; CDR3 DNA: TGTGCCAGCAGCTTAGATGGGCGGGGGCAGTTGGATGAGCAGTTCTTC
D gene: NA; J gene: TRBJ1-6; clone size: NA; V gene: TRBV7-2; CDR3 protein: CASSLEGGNSPLHF; CDR3 DNA: TGTGCCAGCAGCTTAGAGGGGGGGAATTCACCCCTCCACTTT
D gene: TRBD1; J gene: TRBJ2-7; clone size: NA; V gene: TRBV9; CDR3 protein: CASSPREGQGAYEQYF; CDR3 DNA: TGTGCCAGCAGCCCCCGGGAGGGACAGGGGGCCTACGAGCAGTACTTC
D gene: NA; J gene: TRBJ1-5; clone size: NA; V gene: TRBV28; CDR3 protein: CASSFTGNQPQHF; CDR3 DNA: TGTGCCAGCAGTTTTACGGGCAATCAGCCCCAGCATTTT
D gene: TRBD2; J gene: TRBJ2-1; clone size: NA; V gene: TRBV5-1; CDR3 protein: CASSLVGAVVAGGHEQFF; CDR3 DNA: TGCGCCAGCAGCTTGGTAGGGGCGGTGGTAGCGGGGGGCCATGAGCAGTTCTTC
D gene: NA; J gene: TRBJ1-3; clone size: once; V gene: TRBV2; CDR3 protein: CASSGSSGNTIYF; CDR3 DNA: TGTGCCAGCAGCGGGAGCTCTGGAAACACCATATATTTT
D gene: TRBD1; J gene: TRBJ1-1; clone size: NA; V gene: TRBV6-5; CDR3 protein: CASKRQGNTEAFF; CDR3 DNA: TGTGCCAGCAAAAGACAGGGGAACACTGAAGCTTTCTTT
D gene: NA; J gene: TRBJ2-7; clone size: NA; V gene: TRBV2; CDR3 protein: CASRWRGLGEQYF; CDR3 DNA: TGTGCCAGCAGGTGGAGGGGGCTTGGCGAGCAGTACTTC
D gene: TRBD2; J gene: TRBJ2-1; clone size: NA; V gene: TRBV27; CDR3 protein: CASSPFGGGTDNEQFF; CDR3 DNA: TGTGCCAGCAGTCCCTTTGGCGGGGGGACTGACAATGAGCAGTTCTTC
D gene: TRBD1; J gene: TRBJ1-1; clone size: NA; V gene: TRBV5-4; CDR3 protein: CASSPGGENTEAFF; CDR3 DNA: TGTGCCAGCAGCCCAGGGGGCGAGAACACTGAAGCTTTCTTT
D gene: TRBD1; J gene: TRBJ1-1; clone size: NA; V gene: TRBV24-1; CDR3 protein: CATSSGTGGITEAFF; CDR3 DNA: TGTGCCACCAGTTCCGGGACAGGGGGCATCACTGAAGCTTTCTTT
D gene: NA; J gene: TRBJ2-3; clone size: NA; V gene: TRBV4-3; CDR3 protein: CASSQDAGKTDTQYF; CDR3 DNA: TGCGCCAGCAGCCAAGATGCGGGGAAAACAGATACGCAGTATTTT
D gene: TRBD1; J gene: TRBJ2-3; clone size: NA; V gene: TRBV10-1; CDR3 protein: CASRSGQTTDTQYF; CDR3 DNA: TGCGCCAGCAGGTCGGGACAGACAACAGATACGCAGTATTTT
D gene: TRBD2; J gene: TRBJ2-1; clone size: NA; V gene: TRBV7-2; CDR3 protein: CASSLELAGGQRVYNEQFF; CDR3 DNA: TGTGCCAGCAGCTTAGAGCTAGCGGGGGGACAAAGGGTCTACAATGAGCAGTTCTTC
D gene: NA; J gene: TRBJ2-7; clone size: NA; V gene: TRBV5-1; CDR3 protein: CASSLDRREQYF; CDR3 DNA: TGCGCCAGCAGCTTGGACAGGAGAGAGCAGTACTTC
D gene: NA; J gene: TRBJ1-1; clone size: NA; V gene: TRBV19; CDR3 protein: CASSISGGSMNTEAFF; CDR3 DNA: TGTGCCAGTAGTATAAGTGGAGGATCAATGAACACTGAAGCTTTCTTT
D gene: TRBD1; J gene: TRBJ1-2; clone size: NA; V gene: TRBV5-6; CDR3 protein: CASSLRDRGWSGYGYTF; CDR3 DNA: TGTGCCAGCAGCTTGCGGGACAGGGGGTGGAGCGGCTATGGCTACACCTTC
D gene: NA; J gene: TRBJ2-1; clone size: NA; V gene: TRBV2; CDR3 protein: CASRQTGVFEQFF; CDR3 DNA: TGTGCCAGCAGGCAGACGGGGGTTTTTGAGCAGTTCTTC
D gene: NA; J gene: TRBJ2-1; clone size: NA; V gene: TRBV4-3; CDR3 protein: CASSPRTHNEQFF; CDR3 DNA: TGCGCCAGCAGCCCACGGACACACAATGAGCAGTTCTTC
D gene: NA; J gene: TRBJ1-6; clone size: NA; V gene: TRBV5-6; CDR3 protein: CASSPRYNSPLHF; CDR3 DNA: TGTGCCAGCAGCCCCCGCTATAATTCACCCCTCCACTTT
D gene: TRBD2; J gene: TRBJ2-1; clone size: NA; V gene: TRBV10-2; CDR3 protein: CASSGLAGTYNEQFF; CDR3 DNA: TGCGCCAGCAGTGGTCTAGCGGGGACTTACAATGAGCAGTTCTTC
D gene: TRBD1; J gene: TRBJ1-1; clone size: NA; V gene: TRBV13; CDR3 protein: CASSSSGTGGTEAFF; CDR3 DNA: TGTGCCAGCAGCAGCTCCGGGACAGGGGGCACTGAAGCTTTCTTT
D gene: NA; J gene: TRBJ1-4; clone size: NA; V gene: TRBV15; CDR3 protein: CATSRGGVATNEKLFF; CDR3 DNA: TGTGCCACCAGCAGAGGGGGGGTGGCAACTAATGAAAAACTGTTTTTT
D gene: TRBD1; J gene: TRBJ1-6; clone size: NA; V gene: TRBV23-1; CDR3 protein: CASAPVGQSNSPLHF; CDR3 DNA: TGCGCCAGCGCCCCGGTGGGACAGTCGAATTCACCCCTCCACTTT
D gene: TRBD1; J gene: TRBJ1-1; clone size: NA; V gene: TRBV19; CDR3 protein: CASSNHGTGNTEAFF; CDR3 DNA: TGTGCCAGTAGTAACCATGGGACAGGTAACACTGAAGCTTTCTTT
D gene: NA; J gene: TRBJ2-3; clone size: once; V gene: TRBV28; CDR3 protein: CASSLTRGVNTQYF; CDR3 DNA: TGTGCCAGCAGTTTAACCAGGGGGGTAAATACGCAGTATTTT
D gene: NA; J gene: TRBJ2-2; clone size: NA; V gene: TRBV7-2; CDR3 protein: CASSLGAGGRELFF; CDR3 DNA: TGTGCCAGCAGCTTAGGAGCAGGGGGGAGGGAGCTGTTTTTT
D gene: NA; J gene: TRBJ2-1; clone size: NA; V gene: TRBV5-8; CDR3 protein: CASSRNRDTLNEQFF; CDR3 DNA: TGTGCCAGCAGCCGAAACAGGGATACCCTAAATGAGCAGTTCTTC
D gene: NA; J gene: TRBJ2-7; clone size: NA; V gene: TRBV5-1; CDR3 protein: CASSLGAGDYEQYF; CDR3 DNA: TGCGCCAGCAGCTTGGGGGCAGGGGACTACGAGCAGTACTTC